The 20 T cell receptor beta chains in this list originate from one sample, sequenced in a study of T cell responses to AZD1222 COVID-19 vaccine. Sequencing used immunoSEQ multiplex PCR; TCRdb keeps in-frame clones, though not all of them. The profile shows 100,000 to 150,000 clones, roughly 90% of them singletons. This material consisted of peripheral blood, taken on day 0 of AZD1222 vaccination. Receptor source: an adult in good health.

The V gene is TRBV3-1 (or the pseudogene TRBV3-2), the J gene TRBJ2-5; D gene uncertain. This CDR3 has 11 amino acids. Deletions cut 6 bases from V and 5 bases from J, with 7 bases between. The V gene's germline CDR1 is LGHDT and CDR2 YNNKEL (reference sequence). The CDR3 coding sequence is TGTGCCAGCAGACGCCGGGAGACCCAGTACTTC. This gives the protein CASRRRETQYF.

This clone occurred a few times. The rearrangement uses TRBV29-1 and TRBJ2-2; D uncertain. V lost 4 bases to trimming and J lost 7 bases, with 13 bases between them. Germline V CDR1 and CDR2: SQVTM, ANQGSEA. The CDR3 is 13 residues long. The CDR3 coding sequence is TGCAGCGTTGTTTCGTTTGGTATCGGGGAGCTGTTTTTT. This codes for CSVVSFGIGELFF.

The genes are TRBV5-1 and TRBJ2-3; D unresolved. Germline V CDR1 and CDR2: SGHRS, YFSETQ. V lost 4 bases to trimming and J lost 3 bases, with 18 bases between them. The CDR3 loop spans 16 amino acids. The DNA for the CDR3 is TGCGCCAGCAGCCCAGCCCATCCCTACTCAACAGATACGCAGTATTTT. It yields the protein CASSPAHPYSTDTQYF.

The chain uses TRBV19 and TRBJ2-6, with D unclear. The CDR3 sequence is 13 residues long. The germline CDR1 and CDR2 sequences are LNHDA and SQIVND (reference sequence). Trimming left V 4 bases short and J 12 bases short, with 13 bases between. CDR3 residues: CASSNVLAAVLTF. The DNA for the CDR3 is TGTGCCAGTAGTAACGTCCTCGCTGCCGTCCTGACTTTC. Supplemented by reference TRBV19 and TRBJ2-6, the full variable domain reads DGGITQSPKYLFRKEGQNVTLSCEQNLNHDAMYWYRQDPGQGLRLIYYSQIVNDFQKGDIAEGYSVSREKKESFPLTVTSAQKNPTAFYLCASSNVLAAVLTFGAGSRLTVL.

The chain is built from TRBV5-1 and TRBJ2-5; TRBD2 matches at 9 bases. This CDR3 has 16 residues. Per the germline V gene, CDR1 is SGHRS and CDR2 is YFSETQ. The J segment lost 0 bases and the V segment lost 0 bases, leaving 3 bases of the junction unmatched. Here the CDR3 reads CASSLAVAGDQETQYF. CDR3 bases: TGCGCCAGCAGCTTGGCGGTAGCGGGAGACCAAGAGACCCAGTACTTC.

Only a few counts were recorded for this clone. The chain combines TRBV5-6 with TRBJ1-6; TRBD1 is a possible D gene (5 bases). The CDR3 has 13 amino acids. Germline CDR1 SGHDT, CDR2 YYEEEE. Trimming took off 4 bases at V and 10 bases at J, with 12 bases between the two ends. The CDR3 is CASSPARGSPLHF. As DNA, the CDR3 is TGTGCCAGCAGCCCGGCTCGGGGGTCACCCCTCCACTTT. Full variable domain (remainder filled in from reference TRBV5-6 and TRBJ1-6): DAGVTQSPTHLIKTRGQQVTLRCSPKSGHDTVSWYQQALGQGPQFIFQYYEEEERQRGNFPDRFSGHQFPNYSSELNVNALLLGDSALYLCASSPARGSPLHFGNGTRLTVT.

The rearrangement links TRBV12-3 or TRBV12-4 to TRBJ2-7; tentatively, D is TRBD2 (6 bases). The CDR3 sequence is 13 residues long. Between the trimmed V and J ends, which lost 7 bases and 4 bases, there was a span of 14 bases. CDR3 protein: CASNEVGGYEQYF. The CDR3 DNA reads as TGTGCCAGCAATGAGGTGGGAGGTTACGAGCAGTACTTC.

The chain has TRBV6-1 and TRBJ2-5; 12 bases match TRBD2. The V and J ends lost 4 bases and 2 bases, in that order; junction bases with no gene match: 5. CDR1 is MNHNS and CDR2 is SASEGT in the germline V gene. This CDR3 comprises 16 residues. The DNA of the CDR3 is TGTGCCAGCAGTGTATCGCTAGCGGGGGGGCAAGAGACCCAGTACTTC. It yields the protein CASSVSLAGGQETQYF.

The chain employs TRBV6-6 and TRBJ1-2, with 7 nucleotides matching TRBD1. The J segment lost 14 bases and the V segment lost 0 bases, leaving 6 bases of the junction unmatched. The length of the CDR3 is 12 residues. Germline loops: CDR1 MNHNY, CDR2 SVGAGI (reference sequence). The CDR3 here is CASSYSLGQATF. In DNA form, the CDR3 reads TGTGCCAGCAGTTACTCGTTAGGACAGGCGACCTTC.

The chain joins TRBV3-1 (or the pseudogene TRBV3-2) to TRBJ1-2; D unclear. The CDR3 length is 13 residues. V lost 4 bases, J lost 5 bases, and 11 bases lay in between. Germline loops: CDR1 LGHDT, CDR2 YNNKEL (reference sequence). CDR3 nucleotide sequence: TGTGCCAGCAGCCCCTCCTCCAGTTATGGCTACACCTTC. Its protein is CASSPSSSYGYTF.

Only a few counts were recorded for this clone. Here the CDR3 reads CASSFAAGPNEKLFF. DNA of the CDR3: TGTGCCAGCAGTTTCGCCGCAGGCCCTAATGAAAAACTGTTTTTT. J is TRBJ1-4 and V is TRBV7-2; no definite D call. The germline V gene encodes CDR1 SGHTA and CDR2 FQGNSA. V was cut by 6 bases and J by 3 bases, with 14 bases left in between. This CDR3 has 15 amino acids.

The chain employs TRBV19 and TRBJ1-2, with D possibly being TRBD1 (5 bases). V dropped 7 bases and J dropped 6 bases, with 15 bases sitting between them. Germline V gives CDR1 LNHDA, CDR2 SQIVND (reference sequence). The CDR3 consists of 13 residues. The DNA of the CDR3 is TGTGCCAGTACCCTCCGGGGGAACAATGGCTACACCTTC. It translates to CASTLRGNNGYTF.

This sequence joins TRBV7-9 and TRBJ2-5, with D perhaps TRBD1 or TRBD2 (6 bases each). In germline, CDR1 is SEHNR, CDR2 FQNEAQ (reference sequence). The V end was cut by 1 base, the J end by 4 bases, with 13 bases between. CDR3 length: 15 amino acids. The DNA for the CDR3 is TGTGCCAGCAGCTTAGTGTCGGGGGCCCGAGAGACCCAGTACTTC. Translating it yields CASSLVSGARETQYF.

The CDR3 loop reads CASSLQGTSIHEQYF. The CDR3 DNA sequence: TGTGCCAGCAGCTTACAAGGGACTAGCATCCACGAGCAGTACTTC. The chain uses TRBV7-3 and TRBJ2-7; TRBD2 agrees at 9 bases. This CDR3 contains 15 residues. The germline gives CDR1 SGHTA, CDR2 FQGTGA. V dropped 2 bases and J dropped 5; count of bases not matched to a gene: 7.

This clone was detected only a few times. This chain uses TRBV7-3 with TRBJ2-1; no reliable D call. This CDR3 region has 13 residues. Trimming shortened V by 6 bases and J by 9 bases, and 15 bases separated the two germline ends. Germline-derived CDR1 and CDR2 are SGHTA and FQGTGA. The CDR3 region has the DNA TGTGCCAGCAGTCCGGACCAGCACCGTGAGCAGTTCTTC. Protein product: CASSPDQHREQFF.

The rearrangement joins TRBV3-1 (or the pseudogene TRBV3-2) to TRBJ1-6; the D is unclear. Germline V gene sequence: CDR1 LGHDT, CDR2 YNNKEL (reference sequence). CDR3 length: 14 residues. Trimming removed 1 base at V and 6 bases at J, with 7 bases between. The CDR3 spells CASSQGGPNSPLHF. DNA of the CDR3: TGTGCCAGCAGCCAAGGTGGGCCTAATTCACCCCTCCACTTT.

V usage is TRBV5-4 and J usage is TRBJ2-7, with TRBD1 matching 7 bases. V shed 3 bases, J shed 5 bases, and the junction held 11 bases outside the gene matches. This CDR3 has 15 amino acids. Germline V gives CDR1 SGHNT, CDR2 YYREEE (reference sequence). The CDR3 DNA is TGTGCCAGCAGCTCGGACCTGACAGGGTTGAACGAGCAGTACTTC. This sequence encodes CASSSDLTGLNEQYF. Full variable domain (rest looked up from reference TRBV5-4 and TRBJ2-7): ETGVTQSPTHLIKTRGQQVTLRCSSQSGHNTVSWYQQALGQGPQFIFQYYREEENGRGNFPPRFSGLQFPNYSSELNVNALELDDSALYLCASSSDLTGLNEQYFGPGTRLTVT.

V is TRBV6-5 and J is TRBJ1-1, with D possibly being TRBD1 (5 bases). Germline CDR1 MNHEY, CDR2 SVGAGI. The CDR3 sequence is 15 residues long. The ends were cut back, 5 bases at V and 3 bases at J, with 16 bases in the middle. CDR3 region: CASSPLWGSDTEAFF. CDR3 coding DNA: TGTGCCAGCAGTCCACTATGGGGGTCGGACACTGAAGCTTTCTTT.

This chain connects TRBV7-2 to TRBJ1-5; TRBD1 might be the D (6 bases). In germline, CDR1 is SGHTA, CDR2 FQGNSA. CDR3 length: 13 residues. The V end lost 5 bases, the J end lost 11 bases, and 16 bases lay between the germline ends. CDR3: CASSPLQGAAQHF. For the CDR3, the DNA is TGTGCCAGCAGCCCCCTACAGGGAGCAGCCCAGCATTTT. The complete variable domain, with remaining parts taken from reference TRBV7-2 and TRBJ1-5, reads GAGVSQSPSNKVTEKGKDVELRCDPISGHTALYWYRQSLGQGLEFLIYFQGNSAPDKSGLPSDRFSAERTGGSVSTLTIQRTQQEDSAVYLCASSPLQGAAQHFGDGTRLSIL.

The chain uses TRBV5-1 and TRBJ1-1; D not resolved. Trimming stripped 4 bases from V and 0 bases from J, with 16 bases between. The CDR3 has 16 residues. Germline V gene data show CDR1 as SGHRS and CDR2 as YFSETQ. The CDR3 bases are TGCGCCAGCAGCCTCGCGTCCTCTAACATGAACACTGAAGCTTTCTTT. Its translation: CASSLASSNMNTEAFF. The variable domain in full, completed from reference TRBV5-1 and TRBJ1-1, reads KAGVTQTPRYLIKTRGQQVTLSCSPISGHRSVSWYQQTPGQGLQFLFEYFSETQRNKGNFPGRFSGRQFSNSRSEMNVSTLELGDSALYLCASSLASSNMNTEAFFGQGTRLTVV.